The rows below give T cell receptor beta chains drawn from one sample of a study of T cell responses to AZD1222 COVID-19 vaccine. TCRdb's copy holds only in-frame clones and misses some; the assay was immunoSEQ multiplex PCR. The profile covers about 180,000 clones, with 80% to 95% appearing a single time and around 2% taken by the ten largest. Sequencing was performed on peripheral blood, taken 28 days after the second AZD1222 dose. These receptors all stem from an adult who received the AZD1222 COVID-19 vaccine. The CDR3 runs from the conserved cysteine through the conserved F or W. A D gene is named only where the DNA matches it firmly. Part of the rows lack a size; the others show once, few, many or a class for expanded clones.

clone_size j_call v_call d_call cdr3_nt cdr3_aa
- TRBJ2-6 TRBV18 - TGTGCCAGCTCACCCGAACTCTCTGGGGCCAACGTCCTGACTTTC CASSPELSGANVLTF
- TRBJ1-2 TRBV15 - TGTGCCACCAGCAGAGAGGGGGGCAGGGGCGGCTATGGCTACACCTTC CATSREGGRGGYGYTF
- TRBJ1-2 TRBV29-1 - TGCAGCGTTGGTGGGGGATATGGCTACACCTTC CSVGGGYGYTF
- TRBJ2-5 TRBV7-2 TRBD1 TGTGCCAGCAGCCAGGGACAGGGGTCCAGAGAGACCCAGTACTTC CASSQGQGSRETQYF
- TRBJ1-1 TRBV3-1/TRBV3-2 - TGTGCCAGCAGCCAAAGGTCTACTGGGGGAACTGAAGCTTTCTTT CASSQRSTGGTEAFF
- TRBJ1-4 TRBV21-1 - TGTGCCAGCAGCAGGGCGGAGAAGAATGAAAAACTGTTTTTT CASSRAEKNEKLFF
- TRBJ2-7 TRBV12-3/TRBV12-4 TRBD2 TGTGCCAGCAGGACTAGCGGGCTGGGGGAGCAGTACTTC CASRTSGLGEQYF
once TRBJ2-7 TRBV6-2/TRBV6-3 TRBD1 TGTGCCAGCAGTTACTTTGGGACAGGGGAGTTGGAGCAGTACTTC CASSYFGTGELEQYF
once TRBJ1-4 TRBV6-5 TRBD1 TGTGCCAGCAGGTCCGGGACAGGGAGTGAAAAACTGTTTTTT CASRSGTGSEKLFF
- TRBJ2-7 TRBV27 - TGTGCCAGCAGTGGGCCCCTGCGGGCCTACGAGCAGTACTTC CASSGPLRAYEQYF
few TRBJ2-1 TRBV4-1 TRBD2 TGCGCCAGCAGCCAAGTGGCGGGAGGGTCCTACAATGAGCAGTTCTTC CASSQVAGGSYNEQFF